This record concerns one TCR beta chain sequence. V was cut by 2 bases and J by 7 bases, with 11 bases left in between. The CDR3 is 13 amino acids. Germline CDR1 reads SGHTA; CDR2 reads FQGTGA. Sequencing used immunoSEQ multiplex PCR; TCRdb keeps in-frame clones, though not all of them. The sample lists 50,000 to 75,000 clones, 90% occurring once. The source of the sample is a study of control samples from healthy donors and cancer patients. The source material was PBMCs. The chain combines TRBV7-3 with TRBJ1-1, with D unresolved. The receptor was isolated from a man between 60 and 75 years old with colorectal cancer. In DNA, the CDR3 is TGTGCCAGCAGCTTAGGGCGGACTAATGAAGCTTTCTTT. Its translation is CASSLGRTNEAFF.